One sample yielded the 30 T cell receptor beta chains listed below, sequenced in a study of neurological immune-mediated disorders. One entry per CDR3 protein, called by TCRdb with MiXCR from the 5' RACE reads. The sample yields 130,000 or so distinct CDR3 sequences, about 3.2% seen once. Sequences were obtained from PBMCs. These receptors all come from a woman aged 30 to 39 with multiple sclerosis.

This clonotype was recorded at least ten times. The J gene is TRBJ2-3, the V gene TRBV20-1; 10 bases align to TRBD2. Germline CDR1 is DFQATT and CDR2 is SNEGSKA (reference sequence). This CDR3 has 17 amino acids. The ends lost 5 bases at V and 0 bases at J; junction bases unmatched: 11. CDR3 residues: CSAWGLTSGASTDTQYF. CDR3 DNA sequence: TGCAGTGCTTGGGGACTCACTAGCGGGGCGAGCACAGATACGCAGTATTTT.

This clonotype was observed many times. The chain uses TRBV7-8 and TRBJ2-5; tentative D call: TRBD1 (5 bases). The CDR3 has 19 residues. CDR1 SGHVS and CDR2 FQNEAQ come from the germline V gene. The V end lost 1 base, the J end lost 3 bases, and 24 bases lay between the germline ends. The CDR3 DNA reads as TGTGCCAGCAGCTTAGGTCTCGGACGAGGACAAAAAGCTAAAGAGACCCAGTACTTC. It specifies CASSLGLGRGQKAKETQYF.

The table lists this clonotype with many counts. V usage is TRBV6-5 and J usage is TRBJ2-2; D remains ambiguous. CDR1 and CDR2 (germline): MNHEY, SVGAGI. With 7 bases removed from V and 2 bases from J, the gap between germline ends came to 8 bases. The CDR3 runs to 13 residues. DNA of the CDR3: TGTGCCAGCAACCGAGTTAACACCGGGGAGCTGTTTTTT. Its protein is CASNRVNTGELFF.

This clonotype has ten or more counts. A read error may account for a junction end that differs from germline. This chain joins TRBV20-1 and TRBJ2-5; a possible D gene is TRBD2 (5 bases). The length of the CDR3 is 8 residues. The germline V gene has CDR1 DFQATT and CDR2 SNEGSKA (reference sequence). Written as DNA, the CDR3 is TGCAGTGCCCGCAACGGGAACTTC. Encoded protein: CSARNGNF.

This clonotype appeared many times. This chain links TRBV20-1 with TRBJ2-1; D is perhaps TRBD1 or TRBD2 (5 bases each). Germline V gene data show CDR1 as DFQATT and CDR2 as SNEGSKA (reference sequence). This CDR3 spans 12 amino acids. Trimming left V 1 base short and J 7 bases short, with 8 bases between. The CDR3 is CSARGGFNEQFF. DNA for the CDR3: TGCAGTGCTAGAGGGGGGTTTAATGAGCAGTTCTTC.

This clonotype showed up many times. V usage is TRBV20-1 and J usage is TRBJ2-3; possibly TRBD1 for D (6 bases). V lost 1 base, J lost 7 bases, and 12 bases lay in between. This CDR3 is 13 amino acids long. CDR1 and CDR2 (germline): DFQATT, SNEGSKA (reference sequence). CDR3 DNA sequence: TGCAGTGCTAGAGTAGGGGGAGAGAATACGCAGTATTTT. This sequence encodes CSARVGGENTQYF.

This clonotype was picked up many times. V and J are TRBV12-3 or TRBV12-4 and TRBJ1-1; D might be TRBD1 (6 bases). This CDR3 is 12 amino acids long. Between the trimmed V and J ends, which lost 10 bases and 8 bases, there was a span of 17 bases. The CDR3 DNA follows: TGTGCCATTTCGACAGGCCCACAGGAAGCTTTCTTT. The encoded protein is CAISTGPQEAFF.

This clonotype was picked up many times. The chain recombines TRBV6-5 with TRBJ2-2, with D perhaps being TRBD1 or TRBD2 (5 bases each). Between the trimmed V and J ends, which lost 2 bases and 5 bases, there was a span of 9 bases. The CDR3 consists of 14 residues. Germline V gene sequence: CDR1 MNHEY, CDR2 SVGAGI. CDR3 DNA: TGTGCCAGCAGTTACCAGGGACGAACCGGGGAGCTGTTTTTT. As protein: CASSYQGRTGELFF.

This clonotype came up many times. This sequence joins TRBV7-2 and TRBJ2-1; TRBD2 agrees at 10 bases. CDR3 length equals 16 residues. Germline CDR1 is SGHTA and CDR2 is FQGNSA. The V and J ends lost 1 base and 4 bases, in that order; junction bases with no gene match: 4. In DNA form, the CDR3 reads TGTGCCAGCAGCTTAGTAGCTAGCGGGAGATACAATGAGCAGTTCTTC. This translates into CASSLVASGRYNEQFF.

This clonotype appeared a few times. A clone one base away is much larger, so this may be a read error. The rearrangement links TRBV20-1 to TRBJ2-1; perhaps D is TRBD1 or TRBD2 (5 bases each). The CDR3 consists of 13 residues. CDR1 DFQATT and CDR2 SNEGSKA come from the germline V gene (reference sequence). The germline V and J ends were trimmed by 6 bases and 8 bases, with 17 bases remaining between them. This chain's CDR3 is CSALGTQCYEQFF. In DNA form, the CDR3 reads TGCAGTGCGCTCGGGACCCAGTGCTATGAGCAGTTCTTC.

The V call is TRBV7-2, the J call TRBJ2-4, with TRBD2 matching 8 bases. The CDR3 is 19 amino acids. With 1 base clipped from V and 0 bases from J, the junction kept 11 bases outside the gene matches. Germline V gives CDR1 SGHTA, CDR2 FQGNSA. The CDR3 DNA sequence: TGTGCCAGCAGCTTAGTCCGGGGCGGGGGGACCCTAGCCAAAAACATTCAGTACTTC. Translating gives CASSLVRGGGTLAKNIQYF.

This clonotype was counted many times. CDR3 coding DNA: TGTGCCAGCAGCGTAGCAGGGGGCAACACTGAAGCTTTCTTT. Translating it yields CASSVAGGNTEAFF. This chain connects TRBV9 to TRBJ1-1; 8 bases map to TRBD1. The J segment lost 2 bases and the V segment lost 0 bases, leaving 0 bases of the junction unmatched. Germline CDR1 is SGDLS and CDR2 is YYNGEE. The CDR3 loop spans 14 amino acids.

This clonotype was picked up many times. This chain links TRBV2 with TRBJ1-1; D is uncertain. Germline values: CDR1 SNHLY, CDR2 FYNNEI. The V end was cut by 1 base, the J end by 2 bases, with 8 bases between. This CDR3 contains 14 residues. The CDR3 here is CASSEVGFNTEAFF. The DNA for the CDR3 is TGTGCCAGCAGTGAAGTCGGGTTTAACACTGAAGCTTTCTTT.

This clonotype was seen many times. This CDR3 reads CASSQDSYNEQFF. CDR3 DNA sequence: TGCGCCAGCAGCCAGGACTCCTACAATGAGCAGTTCTTC. This chain connects TRBV5-1 to TRBJ2-1; D is unclear. Trimming removed 4 bases at V and 0 bases at J, with 5 bases between. The CDR3 runs to 13 residues. Per the germline V gene, CDR1 is SGHRS and CDR2 is YFSETQ. The full variable domain, with the rest looked up from reference TRBV5-1 and TRBJ2-1, is KAGVTQTPRYLIKTRGQQVTLSCSPISGHRSVSWYQQTPGQGLQFLFEYFSETQRNKGNFPGRFSGRQFSNSRSEMNVSTLELGDSALYLCASSQDSYNEQFFGPGTRLTVL.

This clonotype was seen at least ten times. This rearrangement joins TRBV11-2 to TRBJ1-2; D gene unclear. The CDR3 extends over 12 amino acids. V was cut by 6 bases and J by 6 bases, with 11 bases left in between. The germline V gene has CDR1 SGHAT and CDR2 FQNNGV. The CDR3 bases are TGTGCCAGCAGTACCAGAGCAGATGGCTACACCTTC. It yields the protein CASSTRADGYTF.

This clonotype has a count of ten or more. The chain uses TRBV29-1 and TRBJ2-7, with a possible D match to TRBD2 (7 bases). CDR1 and CDR2 (germline): SQVTM, ANQGSEA. The CDR3 has 16 amino acids. Deletions cut 0 bases from V and 4 bases from J, with 19 bases between. In DNA form, the CDR3 reads TGCAGCGTTGAAGAGAAGATGCGGGGAGGGACATACGAGCAGTACTTC. Translated, it gives CSVEEKMRGGTYEQYF.

This clonotype showed up many times. This rearrangement joins TRBV7-2 to TRBJ2-1; D is unclear. The CDR3 consists of 12 residues. Trimming took off 6 bases at V and 5 bases at J, with 8 bases between the two ends. In germline, CDR1 is SGHTA, CDR2 FQGNSA. CDR3 amino acids: CASSYYNNEQFF. The DNA for the CDR3 is TGTGCCAGCAGTTACTACAACAATGAGCAGTTCTTC.

The table lists this clonotype with many counts. The chain recombines TRBV5-1 with TRBJ2-7; TRBD1 matches 7 bases. The CDR3 is made up of 13 amino acids. V was clipped by 4 bases and J by 5 bases; unmatched bases: 6. Germline V gene sequence: CDR1 SGHRS, CDR2 YFSETQ. This chain's CDR3 is CASSRDRVDEQYF. The CDR3 nucleotides read TGCGCCAGCAGCAGAGACAGGGTTGACGAGCAGTACTTC.

This clonotype was seen repeatedly, ten times or more. The chain couples TRBV6-5 to TRBJ2-7; tentative D call: TRBD1 (6 bases). The CDR3 spans 12 residues. V lost 6 bases and J 6 bases, leaving 12 bases between the germline ends. The V gene's germline CDR1 is MNHEY and CDR2 SVGAGI. CDR3 sequence reads: CASRSTGTEQYF. The DNA for the CDR3 is TGTGCCAGCAGGTCTACAGGGACCGAGCAGTACTTC.

This clonotype was seen more than once but under ten times. The chain uses TRBV4-2 and TRBJ2-7; 12 bases align to TRBD1. Germline V CDR1 and CDR2: LGHNA, YNFKEQ. The CDR3 has 17 residues. V was pared by 1 base and J by 1 base, with 5 bases of the junction left unmatched. CDR3 DNA sequence: TGTGCCAGCAGCCAAGCCCCGGGACAGGGGGCATCCTACGAGCAGTACTTC. Translation: CASSQAPGQGASYEQYF.

This clonotype was found many times. Written as DNA, the CDR3 is TGTGCCAGCAGCTTTGACAGGGATCAGCCCCAGCATTTT. Its translation: CASSFDRDQPQHF. V usage is TRBV7-2 and J usage is TRBJ1-5; TRBD1 aligns across 7 bases. The V and J ends lost 3 bases and 5 bases, in that order; junction bases with no gene match: 1. The CDR3 runs to 13 residues. Germline CDR1 is SGHTA and CDR2 is FQGNSA.

This clonotype was recorded at least ten times. The chain couples TRBV20-1 to TRBJ2-3; the D is unclear. V was cut by 6 bases and J by 2 bases, with 15 bases left in between. Germline V CDR1 and CDR2: DFQATT, SNEGSKA (reference sequence). This CDR3 is built from 14 residues. The CDR3 DNA sequence: TGCAGTGCCCTAGGACCTGAAAACACAGATACGCAGTATTTT. This encodes CSALGPENTDTQYF.

This clonotype was counted ten times or more. This chain joins TRBV20-1 and TRBJ2-2, with 9 nucleotides matching TRBD2. V was pared by 3 bases and J by 2 bases, with 13 bases of the junction left unmatched. CDR1 and CDR2 (germline): DFQATT, SNEGSKA (reference sequence). This CDR3 spans 18 amino acids. The CDR3 here is CSAREWGGRERNTGELFF. The CDR3 nucleotides read TGCAGTGCTAGGGAATGGGGCGGGAGGGAGAGAAACACCGGGGAGCTGTTTTTT.

Ten or more counts support this clonotype. V and J are TRBV6-2 or TRBV6-3 and TRBJ1-2, with 8 bases fitting TRBD1. Germline V gives CDR1 MNHEY, CDR2 SVGEGT. The ends lost 11 bases at V and 6 bases at J; junction bases unmatched: 11. The CDR3 is 13 amino acids. The CDR3 DNA sequence: TGTGCCGGAAAGTCGTCAGGGGGCGATGGCTACACCTTC. Protein: CAGKSSGGDGYTF.

This clonotype was seen more than once but under ten times. The chain carries TRBV20-1 and TRBJ1-1; 7 bases line up with TRBD1. Trimming removed 0 bases from V and 6 bases from J; junction bases left unmatched: 4. CDR3 size: 13 residues. CDR1 and CDR2 (germline): DFQATT, SNEGSKA (reference sequence). The CDR3 here is CSAREVGTAEAFF. CDR3 DNA: TGCAGTGCTAGAGAGGTCGGGACAGCTGAAGCTTTCTTT.

In the case of this clonotype: Since a much larger clone is just one base distant, this may be a read error. The chain carries TRBV21-1 and TRBJ1-6. TRBV21-1 is tagged as a pseudogene. This CDR3 is 12 amino acids long. The CDR3 region is CATWGNNSPLNF. In DNA form, the CDR3 reads TGTGCCACCTGGGGTAATAATTCACCCCTCAACTTT.

This clonotype occurred many times. The CDR3 sequence is CSARGGARDTQYF. DNA of the CDR3: TGCAGTGCTAGGGGAGGGGCTCGGGATACGCAGTATTTT. The chain joins TRBV20-1 to TRBJ2-3; 7 bases match TRBD2. Germline values: CDR1 DFQATT, CDR2 SNEGSKA (reference sequence). J gave up 6 bases and V 3 bases, and 6 bases lay outside the gene matches. The CDR3 covers 13 residues.

At least ten counts were recorded for this clonotype. V gene TRBV7-2 combines with J gene TRBJ2-7; 7 bases match TRBD2. With V trimmed by 2 bases and J by 5 bases, 3 bases remained unmatched. CDR3 length equals 13 residues. CDR1 is SGHTA, CDR2 FQGNSA, per germline. CDR3 residues: CASSLIRGDEQYF. CDR3 sequence (DNA): TGTGCCAGCAGCTTAATACGGGGGGACGAGCAGTACTTC.

This clonotype was found many times. For the CDR3, the DNA is TGTGCCAGCAGTCCACAGGGGCCAACCTTCTCTGGAAACACCATATATTTT. It encodes CASSPQGPTFSGNTIYF. V usage is TRBV6-6 and J usage is TRBJ1-3, with 7 bases fitting TRBD1. The CDR3 spans 17 residues. The V gene's germline CDR1 is MNHNY and CDR2 SVGAGI (reference sequence). J was trimmed by 0 bases and V by 5 bases; bases with no gene match: 10.

The table lists this clonotype with many counts. The V and J genes are TRBV19 and TRBJ2-7; 9 bases line up with TRBD1. Looked up from germline, CDR1 is LNHDA and CDR2 is SQIVND (reference sequence). The V and J ends lost 6 bases and 2 bases, in that order; junction bases with no gene match: 8. This CDR3 spans 15 amino acids. Written as DNA, the CDR3 is TGTGCCAGTAGCCCGGTGGGGACAGGGACCTACGAGCAGTACTTC. This gives the protein CASSPVGTGTYEQYF.